This TCR beta chain was recovered during a study of a mutant IDH1 vaccine in newly diagnosed glioma. Clones were sequenced by immunoSEQ multiplex PCR, and TCRdb holds only the in-frame ones, with some missing. The sample includes over 75,000 clones, 80% of them seen just once. The time point was: baseline, week 1 (first vaccination visit). Treatment of the sample: pre-vaccination baseline after standard-of-care therapy. The junction had 10 bases not matched to a gene; V was cut back by 5 bases and J by 4 bases. This CDR3 spans 16 amino acids. Germline CDR1 reads MNHEY; CDR2 reads SMNVEV (reference sequence).

The sequencing used PBMCs, collected from a glioma patient treated with radiotherapy, temozolomide or both. The sequence was obtained from a man between 40 and 49 years old with glioma. J is TRBJ2-1 and V is TRBV27; 8 bases map to TRBD2. DNA of the CDR3: TGTGCCAGCAGTAGCAGCTCAACGGGGGGGTACAATGAGCAGTTCTTC. This codes for CASSSSSTGGYNEQFF.